The entry that follows covers one TCR beta chain sequence. Its specificity is unknown. TCRdb re-called the reads with MiXCR, one entry per CDR3 protein. The sample records about 700,000 distinct CDR3 sequences, 30% to 40% being singletons. The CDR3 totals 15 residues. J was trimmed by 6 bases and V by 0 bases; bases with no gene match: 4. Germline CDR1 is MNHEY and CDR2 is SVGAGI. The data were obtained in a study of T cell repertoires in cytomegalovirus infection. Study details: Public signatures in TCR beta pointed to CMV infection and matching HLA type.

General study points: The study identified carriers of CMV plus the relevant HLA from cumulative public TCR beta family frequency. HLA-C-restricted CMV clonotypes gave the most frequent clonotype in two of eight donors.

The rearrangement uses TRBV6-5 and TRBJ2-3; 9 bases are a match to TRBD2. The sequence derives from a human donor in good health (CMV status not recorded). Some clones in this sample may be carry-over from other donors' samples. The source was cultured PBMCs, collected from culture after CMV antigen stimulation. The CDR3 protein is CASSYSTLAGDTQYF. CDR3 in DNA: TGTGCCAGCAGTTACTCGACCCTAGCGGGGGATACGCAGTATTTT.